Listed here is a single T cell receptor (beta chain). Germline-derived CDR1 and CDR2 are SGDLS and YYNGEE. This CDR3 has 16 residues. The V end was cut by 0 bases, the J end by 4 bases, with 14 bases between. Sequenced by immunoSEQ multiplex PCR; TCRdb stores in-frame clones only, minus some. The data hold approximately 89,000 clones, with over 65% observed a single time. This record belongs to a study of control samples from healthy donors and cancer patients. The chain combines TRBV9 with TRBJ1-3; D remains unclear. This clonotype was obtained from a woman aged 40 to 55 in good health. Sequencing was carried out using blood. The CDR3 sequence: CASSVGPYSRGNTIYF. Written as DNA, the CDR3 is TGTGCCAGCAGCGTAGGCCCATATAGCCGAGGAAACACCATATATTTT.